This TCR beta chain comes out of a study of beta chain features in type 1 diabetes (dated 2018 in TCRdb). With regard to the full study: Mean age, gender distribution, total cell number and subset yield were not different between patients and healthy donors. A total of about 100,000,000 sorted cells were examined across all samples, and RNA yield correlated strongly with the number of cells per subset. In the study, TCRB repertoires of sorted circulating CD4+ T cell subsets from recently diagnosed type 1 diabetes patients were compared with those of matched healthy donors. Regulatory and stem cell-like memory subsets were isolated from only 8 patients and roughly eight healthy donors, whereas naive and central memory subsets came from all 28 donors.

Measured from the cysteine to the phenylalanine, the CDR3 is 13 residues long. Kept here is only the CDR3 DNA, which spans 39 bases and is read in frame from base 1. For CDR1 and CDR2, the germline V gene lists SNHLY and FYNNEI. Trimming at the junction amounts to 8 bases on V and 5 bases on J, and the germline ends lie 15 bases apart. Each donor gave one peripheral blood draw, approximately 100 mL on average, collected into heparinised tubes. A BD FACSAria II was used to sort naive, central memory, regulatory and stem cell-like memory CD4+ T cells with a panel that included CD45RO, CCR7, CD25, CD127, CD95 and CD27. Purity was above 95% for every sorted population. PBMCs were isolated immediately by Lymphoprep density gradient centrifugation and stained directly without culture. So that batch effects would be minimized, each experiment stained and sorted samples in pairs, pairing one healthy donor with one patient.

The paper as a whole reports these results and caveats: Sequencing cDNA rather than genomic DNA could over-represent highly expressing activated cells, although activation and CD3 levels did not differ between groups. Shorter templates might have been favored by PCR, but patient and control samples were amplified and corrected together, so both groups would have been affected equally by any skew. Because the HLA sub-analyses included only small numbers of individuals, any influence of HLA type on TCRB rearrangement was left unresolved. At VDJ recombination sites, patients with type 1 diabetes made fewer insertions and deleted more nucleotides, a pattern implying thymic rearrangement abnormalities. A moderate but significant shortening of TCRB CDR3 length was observed in type 1 diabetes patients in all four CD4+ subsets. Naive, central memory and regulatory TCRB repertoires appeared to be more similar among patients than among healthy donors.

This clone was seen only a few times. Its antigen is unknown. Base-call qualities are not available, and no considerably larger clone is one nucleotide away. The entire amount of isolated RNA was reverse transcribed using the High Capacity cDNA Reverse Transcription Kit, so the sequenced TCRB transcripts were expressed ones. Deep immunoSEQ sequencing was applied to naive, central memory and regulatory T cell samples, giving an average of about 3.57 million total reads per sample. After sorted cells were lysed in RLT buffer, RNA was extracted with DNase-treated RNeasy Micro or Mini kits, with the choice depending on cell number. Each cell subset was processed on its own to prevent cross-contamination, while patient and healthy donor samples were processed together. The immunoSEQ multiplex PCR was used to amplify TCRB sequences from cDNA, generating 87-bp fragments that spanned the CDR3 region. Sequencing of the amplicons was done on the Illumina HiSeq platform. From the authors' description of their analysis: PCR bias was corrected computationally using synthetic template baselines, and reads within Hamming distance 2 were collapsed, with unmergeable singletons discarded. Reads were aligned against IMGT so that V, D and J genes, CDR3 length and insertions or deletions at six rearrangement sites could be assigned. Clonotype counts were normalized to sorted cell number within each subset before computing true diversity and Gini coefficients with the tcR R package. The overlap coefficient, calculated on TCRB nucleotide sequences, was used to measure repertoire sharing. TCRdb limited this immuneACCESS table to in-frame rearrangements with V and J called. A share of clones is missing; checked studies link under half to unresolved V genes, and the rest is unexplained. V and J calls plus clone size are reproduced from that table; the DNA served to infer D and trimming. The sample contains around 180,000 clones, 13% of them found a single time. The top ten clonotypes cover 0.62% of the sample.

The source of this sequence is a woman aged 18-29 years in good health. Sample: central memory CD4+ T cells from blood. The chain is made from TRBV2 and TRBJ2-5; 6 matching bases give a weak D call of TRBD2. The CDR3 loop reads CASSPRETETQYF. The DNA is TGTGCCAGCTCACCTCGGGAGACGGAGACCCAGTACTTC. Outside the CDR3, residues come from the reference TRBV2 and TRBJ2-5 proteins, so the full variable domain is: EPEVTQTPSHQVTQMGQEVILRCVPISNHLYFYWYRQILGQKVEFLVSFYNNEISEKSEIFDDQFSVERPDGSNFTLKIRSTKLEDSAMYFCASSPRETETQYFGPGTRLLVL.